This T cell receptor beta chain was obtained from a study of neurological immune-mediated disorders. Study-level findings and limits: HTLV-1-associated myelopathy had the most TCR clonal expansion, whereas multiple sclerosis had the least (lower than in healthy controls).

Over 190 million TCR-beta sequences from 15-18 subjects came out of each sequencing run. In TCRdb, the 5' RACE reads were re-called with MiXCR into one record per CDR3 protein. Of fewer than 85,000 distinct CDR3 sequences in the sample, 3.9% are singletons; the top ten hold under 1.5%. This clonotype was counted at least ten times. What it binds is unknown. The length of the CDR3 is 15 residues. Germline lookup yields CDR1 DFQATT and CDR2 SNEGSKA (reference sequence). V dropped 0 bases and J dropped 8 bases, with 17 bases sitting between them. Unsorted libraries used 2 million PBMCs kept at -80 degrees C.

Sequences were obtained from PBMCs. The clonotype originates from a man aged 25-40 years with multiple sclerosis. The chain recombines TRBV20-1 with TRBJ2-1; D not certain. CDR3 sequence: CSARDIHQDVDEQFF. The CDR3 nucleotides are TGCAGTGCTAGAGATATACACCAGGACGTCGATGAGCAGTTCTTC.